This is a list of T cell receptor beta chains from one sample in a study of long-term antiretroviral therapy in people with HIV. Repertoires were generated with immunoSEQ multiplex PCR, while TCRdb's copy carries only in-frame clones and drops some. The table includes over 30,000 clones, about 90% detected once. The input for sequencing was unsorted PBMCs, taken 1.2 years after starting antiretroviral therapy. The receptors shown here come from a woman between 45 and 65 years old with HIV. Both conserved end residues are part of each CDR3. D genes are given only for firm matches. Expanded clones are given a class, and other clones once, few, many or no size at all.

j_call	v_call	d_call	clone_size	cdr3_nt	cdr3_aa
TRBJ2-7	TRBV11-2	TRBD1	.	TGTGCCAGCAGCTGGGACAGGGTTGGGTCCTACGAGCAGTACTTC	CASSWDRVGSYEQYF
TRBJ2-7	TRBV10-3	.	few	TGTGCCATCAGCGCAGGATTAGGGAGGACAGCCCGAGAGCAGTACTTC	CAISAGLGRTAREQYF
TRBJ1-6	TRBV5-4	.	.	TGTGCCAGCAGTCTACAGGCCCCTGAGCCCCTCCACTTT	CASSLQAPEPLHF
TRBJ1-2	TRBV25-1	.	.	TGTGCCAGCAGTGAACTTCGGACAGCTGGTGGCTACACCTTC	CASSELRTAGGYTF
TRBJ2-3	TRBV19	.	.	TGTGCCAGTAGTATCACGGCAGGGCGCACAGATACGCAGTATTTT	CASSITAGRTDTQYF
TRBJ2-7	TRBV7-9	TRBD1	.	TGTGCCAGCAGCCCGGGGACAGGGGGGATCGTCGAGCAGTACTTC	CASSPGTGGIVEQYF
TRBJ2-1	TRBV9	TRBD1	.	TGTGCCAGCAGCGTAGTTATGGGGACAGGTTCCTACAATGAGCAGTTCTTC	CASSVVMGTGSYNEQFF
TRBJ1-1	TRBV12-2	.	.	TGTGCAAGTCGCTTAGGTGTATGGGGGATAGACACTGAAGCTTTCTTT	CASRLGVWGIDTEAFF
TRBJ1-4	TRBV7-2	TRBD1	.	TGTGCCAGCAGCTCAAACCGGCCAGGGGGGAATGAAAAACTGTTTTTT	CASSSNRPGGNEKLFF
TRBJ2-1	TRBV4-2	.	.	TGTGCCAGCAGCCAAGATTGGGCTGCCTACAATGAGCAGTTCTTC	CASSQDWAAYNEQFF
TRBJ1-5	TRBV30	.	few	TGTGCCTGGACTGAGGGGGGGAGGTTCAATCAGCCCCAGCATTTT	CAWTEGGRFNQPQHF
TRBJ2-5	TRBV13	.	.	TGTGCCAGTAGCATGGAGGGGAAGGACCAAGAGACCCAGTACTTC	CASSMEGKDQETQYF
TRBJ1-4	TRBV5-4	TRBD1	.	TGTGCCAGCAGCTTCGGGACAGGGGATGAAAAACTGTTTTTT	CASSFGTGDEKLFF
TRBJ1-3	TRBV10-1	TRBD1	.	TGCGCCAGCAGTGGACAGGGCTCCAACACCATATATTTT	CASSGQGSNTIYF
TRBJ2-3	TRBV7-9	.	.	TGTGCCAGCAGTATTTCTGCGGGACAGTATAGCACAGATACGCAGTATTTT	CASSISAGQYSTDTQYF
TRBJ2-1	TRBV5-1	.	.	TGCGCCAGCAGCCTCCAAGACAATGAGCAGTTCTTC	CASSLQDNEQFF
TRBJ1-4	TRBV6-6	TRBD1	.	TGTGCCAGCACCCAGAAACAGGGGACTAATGAAAAACTGTTTTTT	CASTQKQGTNEKLFF
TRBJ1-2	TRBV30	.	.	TGTGCCTGGAGTGTAAAGGGTAACGGGGGCTATGGCTACACCTTC	CAWSVKGNGGYGYTF
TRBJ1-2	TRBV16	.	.	TGTGCCAGCAGCCAATACGAGGAAAACTATGGCTACACCTTC	CASSQYEENYGYTF
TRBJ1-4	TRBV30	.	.	TGTGCCTGGAGCTTGGGCAGAAGTAATGAAAAACTGTTTTTT	CAWSLGRSNEKLFF
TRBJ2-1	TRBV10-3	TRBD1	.	TGTGCCATCAGTGAGCCGACACCGGGACAGGGCCCCAATGAGCAGTTCTTC	CAISEPTPGQGPNEQFF
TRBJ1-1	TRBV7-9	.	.	TGTGCCAGCAGGACCACAGGAATGAACACTGAAGCTTTCTTT	CASRTTGMNTEAFF
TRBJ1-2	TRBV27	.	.	TGTGCCAGCAGTCCTCTGGGGGTCGCGGGGATCTATGGCTACACCTTC	CASSPLGVAGIYGYTF
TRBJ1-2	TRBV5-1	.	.	TGCGCCAGCAGCTTGGGGTCCTCGACAGGTTTCAACGTCTATGGCTACACCTTC	CASSLGSSTGFNVYGYTF
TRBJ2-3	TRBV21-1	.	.	TGTGCCAGCATCCTCCGGACAGCCTCTTTCGTTGGCACAGATACGCAGTATTTT	CASILRTASFVGTDTQYF
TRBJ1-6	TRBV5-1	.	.	TGCGCCAGCAGCTTCGGGAGCTCCTATAATTCACCCCTCCACTTT	CASSFGSSYNSPLHF
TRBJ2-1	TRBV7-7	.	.	TGTGCTAGCAGCTTAGGTAGGGGATCCTACAATGAGCAGTTCTTC	CASSLGRGSYNEQFF
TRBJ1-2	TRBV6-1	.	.	TGTGCCAGCAGTGGCCCTGGTTATGGCTACACCTTC	CASSGPGYGYTF
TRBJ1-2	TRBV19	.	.	TGTGCCAGTAGTATAGAAGTTGGCTATGGCTACACCTTC	CASSIEVGYGYTF
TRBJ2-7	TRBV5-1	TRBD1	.	TGCGCCAGCAGCTTGGCCACAGGGGACTACGAGCAGTACTTC	CASSLATGDYEQYF
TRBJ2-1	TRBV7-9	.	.	TGTGCCAGCATGCCGGACAGTCACAATGAGCAGTTCTTC	CASMPDSHNEQFF
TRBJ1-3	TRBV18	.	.	TGTGCCAGCTCACCAGGTATGAGGCCGAGCTCTGGAAACACCATATATTTT	CASSPGMRPSSGNTIYF
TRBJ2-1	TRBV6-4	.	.	TGTGCCAGCAGCAAAGTTTCAGACGCGAATGAGCAGTTCTTC	CASSKVSDANEQFF
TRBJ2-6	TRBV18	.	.	TGTGCCAGCTCACCGCTCTCCCTAGGGGCCAACGTCCTGACTTTC	CASSPLSLGANVLTF
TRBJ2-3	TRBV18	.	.	TGTGCCAGCTCACCACCAACTAGCACAGATACGCAGTATTTT	CASSPPTSTDTQYF
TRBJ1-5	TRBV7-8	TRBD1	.	TGTGCCAGCAGCTTTAGACAGGGCGAGGGAAATCAGCCCCAGCATTTT	CASSFRQGEGNQPQHF
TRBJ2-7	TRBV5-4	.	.	TGTGCCAGCAGCTTACCGCTAGCCCTACGGAACGAGCAGTACTTC	CASSLPLALRNEQYF
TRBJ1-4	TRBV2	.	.	TGTGCCAGCAGTGTGCTCGCGGGTCGTAATGAAAAACTGTTTTTT	CASSVLAGRNEKLFF
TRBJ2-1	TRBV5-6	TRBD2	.	TGTGCCAGCAGCTTGGAGGGTAGCGGGGGGGACTACAATGAGCAGTTCTTC	CASSLEGSGGDYNEQFF
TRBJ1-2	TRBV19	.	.	TGTGCCAGTACCCCGACCATTACCCTTAACTATGGCTACACCTTC	CASTPTITLNYGYTF